This T cell receptor beta chain is drawn from a study of identical twins. Study-level findings and limits: Insertions were reduced in abundant cord blood beta clonotypes but not in memory repertoires.

CDR3 length: 18 amino acids. Germline CDR1 reads DFQATT; CDR2 reads SNEGSKA (reference sequence). V was pared by 0 bases and J by 1 base, with 21 bases between. This clonotype has a handful of counts. Its antigen is unidentified. There were only healthy Caucasians among the donors. Through template switching, a universal primer site was introduced, and the cDNA contained unique molecular identifiers. Each CDR3 protein is one row after TCRdb ran MiXCR on the 5' RACE reads. Among some 1,700,000 distinct CDR3 sequences, 25% to 35% were seen once, and the ten largest hold approximately 0.29%. Sequencing input: cord blood. The chain joins TRBV20-1 to TRBJ1-2; D remains ambiguous. The clonotype comes from a newborn girl in good health. The CDR3 DNA is TGCAGTGCTAGAGATCTTTGGGAGACACCCACTTTTAACTATGGCTACACCTTC. Translating it yields CSARDLWETPTFNYGYTF.